This TCR beta chain was documented in a study of blood T cells in healthy people across ages. This clonotype was observed a handful of times. What it binds is not known. Overall study results and limits: Calculation of diversity from one million T cells yielded estimates considered to be underestimates.

The use of a sample-barcoded 5' primer and a J-beta primer mix characterized a second PCR of about 7 to 12 cycles. Each CDR3 protein is one row after TCRdb ran MiXCR on the 5' RACE reads. The data show 1,100,000 or so distinct CDR3 sequences, less than 50% seen once. Input material: blood. The sequence came from a woman aged 60-75 years in good health.

The CDR3 nucleotides read TGTGCCAGCATTCCTAGTGGGACGCAAGAGACCCAGTACTTC. Translating it yields CASIPSGTQETQYF. V gene TRBV28 combines with J gene TRBJ2-5; D might be TRBD1 or TRBD2, each matching 5 bases. Trimming shortened V by 7 bases and J by 2 bases, and 14 bases separated the two germline ends. Germline values: CDR1 MDHEN, CDR2 SYDVKM. This CDR3 is built from 14 residues.